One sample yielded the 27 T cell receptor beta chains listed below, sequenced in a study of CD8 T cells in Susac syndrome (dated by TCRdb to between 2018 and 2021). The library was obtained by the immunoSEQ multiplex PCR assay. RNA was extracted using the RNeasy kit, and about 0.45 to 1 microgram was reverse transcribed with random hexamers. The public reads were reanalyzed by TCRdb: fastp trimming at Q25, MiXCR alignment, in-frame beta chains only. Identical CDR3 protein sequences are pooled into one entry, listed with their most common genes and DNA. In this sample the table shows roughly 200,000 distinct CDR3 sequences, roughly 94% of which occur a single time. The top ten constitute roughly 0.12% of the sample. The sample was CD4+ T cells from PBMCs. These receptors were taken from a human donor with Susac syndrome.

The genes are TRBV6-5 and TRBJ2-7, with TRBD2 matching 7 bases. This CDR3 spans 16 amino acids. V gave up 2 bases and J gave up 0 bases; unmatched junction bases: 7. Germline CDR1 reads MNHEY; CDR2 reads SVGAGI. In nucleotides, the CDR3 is TGTGCCAGCAGTTACCTTTCCGGGAGGAGCTCCTACGAGCAGTACTTC. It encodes CASSYLSGRSSYEQYF.

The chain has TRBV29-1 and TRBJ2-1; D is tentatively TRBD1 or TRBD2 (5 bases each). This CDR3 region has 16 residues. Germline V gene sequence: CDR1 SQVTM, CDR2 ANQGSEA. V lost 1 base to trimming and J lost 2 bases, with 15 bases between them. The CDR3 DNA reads TGCAGCGTTGAAGCGGGGCGGGCGGATACCTACAATGAGCAGTTCTTC. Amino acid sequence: CSVEAGRADTYNEQFF.

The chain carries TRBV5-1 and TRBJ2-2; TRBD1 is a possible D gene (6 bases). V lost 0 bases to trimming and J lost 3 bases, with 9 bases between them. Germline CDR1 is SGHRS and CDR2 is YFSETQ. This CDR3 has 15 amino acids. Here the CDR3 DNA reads TGCGCCAGCAGCTTGGCCAGGGGAGACACCGGGGAGCTGTTTTTT. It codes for CASSLARGDTGELFF.

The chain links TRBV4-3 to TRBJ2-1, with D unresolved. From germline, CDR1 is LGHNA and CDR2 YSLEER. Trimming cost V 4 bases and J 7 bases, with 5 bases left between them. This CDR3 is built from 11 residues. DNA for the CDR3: TGCGCCAGCAGCCCCCGAAATGAGCAGTTCTTC. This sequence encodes CASSPRNEQFF.

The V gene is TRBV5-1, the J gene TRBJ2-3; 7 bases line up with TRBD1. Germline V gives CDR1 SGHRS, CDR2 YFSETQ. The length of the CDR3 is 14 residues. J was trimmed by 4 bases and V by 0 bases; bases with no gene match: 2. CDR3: CASSLGDRSDTQYF. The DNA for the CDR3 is TGCGCCAGCAGCTTGGGGGACAGATCAGATACGCAGTATTTT.

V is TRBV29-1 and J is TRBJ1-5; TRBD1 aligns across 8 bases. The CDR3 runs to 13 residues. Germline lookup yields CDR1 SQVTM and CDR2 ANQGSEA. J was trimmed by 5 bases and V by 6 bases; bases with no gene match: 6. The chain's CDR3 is CSVGDRGDQPQHF. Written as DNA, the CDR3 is TGCAGCGTAGGAGACAGGGGAGATCAGCCCCAGCATTTT.

The CDR3 region is CASSQVSGQPQHF. The CDR3 nucleotides are TGTGCCAGCAGTCAGGTATCCGGTCAGCCCCAGCATTTT. This rearrangement joins TRBV6-5 to TRBJ1-5, with no clear D. V was cut by 5 bases and J by 6 bases, with 11 bases left in between. The CDR3 covers 13 residues. Germline lookup yields CDR1 MNHEY and CDR2 SVGAGI.

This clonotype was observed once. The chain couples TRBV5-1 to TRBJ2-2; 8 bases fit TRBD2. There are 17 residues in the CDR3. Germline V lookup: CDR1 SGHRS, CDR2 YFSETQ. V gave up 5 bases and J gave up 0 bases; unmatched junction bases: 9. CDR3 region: CASSGLAGFANTGELFF. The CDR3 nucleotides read TGCGCCAGCAGTGGATTAGCGGGGTTCGCGAACACCGGGGAGCTGTTTTTT.

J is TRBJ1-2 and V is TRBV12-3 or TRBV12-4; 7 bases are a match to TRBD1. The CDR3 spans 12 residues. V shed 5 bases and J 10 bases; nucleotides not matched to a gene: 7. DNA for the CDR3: TGTGCCAGCAGTAGGGGACAGCCTGCCTACACCTTC. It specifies CASSRGQPAYTF.

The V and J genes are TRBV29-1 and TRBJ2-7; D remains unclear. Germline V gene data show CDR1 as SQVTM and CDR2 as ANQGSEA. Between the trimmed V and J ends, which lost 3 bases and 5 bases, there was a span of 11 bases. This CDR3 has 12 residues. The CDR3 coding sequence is TGCAGCGTTGATCGCCCAGGCGACGAGCAGTACTTC. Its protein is CSVDRPGDEQYF.

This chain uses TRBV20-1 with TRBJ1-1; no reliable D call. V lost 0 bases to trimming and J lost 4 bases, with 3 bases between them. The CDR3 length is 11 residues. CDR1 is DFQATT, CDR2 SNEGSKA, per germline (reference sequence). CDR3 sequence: CSARETTEAFF. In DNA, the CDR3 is TGCAGTGCTAGAGAGACCACTGAAGCTTTCTTT.

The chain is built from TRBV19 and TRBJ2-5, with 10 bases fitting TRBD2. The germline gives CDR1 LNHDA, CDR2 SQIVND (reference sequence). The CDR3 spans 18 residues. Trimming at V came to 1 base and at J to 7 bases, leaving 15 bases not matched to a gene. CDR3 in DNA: TGTGCCAGTAGTATAGGAGTGGGAACTAGCGGGGCCTCTGGGACCCAGTACTTC. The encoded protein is CASSIGVGTSGASGTQYF. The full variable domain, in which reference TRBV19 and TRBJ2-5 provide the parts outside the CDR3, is DGGITQSPKYLFRKEGQNVTLSCEQNLNHDAMYWYRQDPGQGLRLIYYSQIVNDFQKGDIAEGYSVSREKKESFPLTVTSAQKNPTAFYLCASSIGVGTSGASGTQYFGPGTRLLVL.

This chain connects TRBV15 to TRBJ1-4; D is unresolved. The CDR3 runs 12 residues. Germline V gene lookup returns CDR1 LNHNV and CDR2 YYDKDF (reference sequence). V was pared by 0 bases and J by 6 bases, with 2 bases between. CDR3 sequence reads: CATSREDEKLFF. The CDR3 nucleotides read TGTGCCACCAGCAGAGAGGATGAAAAACTGTTTTTT.

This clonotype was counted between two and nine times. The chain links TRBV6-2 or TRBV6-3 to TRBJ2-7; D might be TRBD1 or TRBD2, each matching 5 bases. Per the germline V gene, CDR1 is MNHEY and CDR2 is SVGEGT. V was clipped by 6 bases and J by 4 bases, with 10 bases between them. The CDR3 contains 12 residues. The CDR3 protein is CASRGRLYEQYF. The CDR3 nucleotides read TGTGCCAGCAGGGGGCGACTATACGAGCAGTACTTC.

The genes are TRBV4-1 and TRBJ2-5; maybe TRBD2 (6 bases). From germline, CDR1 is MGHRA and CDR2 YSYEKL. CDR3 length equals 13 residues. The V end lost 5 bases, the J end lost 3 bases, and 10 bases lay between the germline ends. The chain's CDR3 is CASSYLAKETQYF. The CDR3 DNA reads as TGCGCCAGCAGCTACCTAGCGAAAGAGACCCAGTACTTC.

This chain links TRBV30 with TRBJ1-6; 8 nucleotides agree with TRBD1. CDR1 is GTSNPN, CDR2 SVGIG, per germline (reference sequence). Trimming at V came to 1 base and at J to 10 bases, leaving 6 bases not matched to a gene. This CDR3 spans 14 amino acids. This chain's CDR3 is CAWSEGTGYSPLHF. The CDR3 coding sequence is TGTGCCTGGAGTGAAGGGACAGGATACTCACCCCTCCACTTT.

CDR3 DNA: TGTGCCAGCAGTGCCCGGGACAGGGGAGGCTATGGCTACACCTTC. It is translated as CASSARDRGGYGYTF. The V and J genes are TRBV12-3 or TRBV12-4 and TRBJ1-2; the match to TRBD1 covers 10 bases. V lost 5 bases to trimming and J lost 4 bases; unmatched junction nucleotides: 7. The length of the CDR3 is 15 residues.

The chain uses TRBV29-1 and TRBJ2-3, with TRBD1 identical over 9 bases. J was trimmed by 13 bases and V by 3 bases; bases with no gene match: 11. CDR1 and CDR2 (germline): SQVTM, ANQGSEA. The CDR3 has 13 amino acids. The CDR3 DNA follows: TGCAGCGTTGACGGGACAGGGACCTCCAAAGAGTATTTT. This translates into CSVDGTGTSKEYF.

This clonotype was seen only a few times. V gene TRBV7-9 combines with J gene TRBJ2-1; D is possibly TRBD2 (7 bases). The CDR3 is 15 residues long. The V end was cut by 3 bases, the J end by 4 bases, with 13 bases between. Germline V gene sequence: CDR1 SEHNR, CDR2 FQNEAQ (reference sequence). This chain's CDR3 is CASSLEGGGYNEQFF. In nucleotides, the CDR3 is TGTGCCAGCAGCTTGGAAGGGGGGGGTTACAATGAGCAGTTCTTC. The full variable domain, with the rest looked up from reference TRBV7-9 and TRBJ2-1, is DTGVSQNPRHKITKRGQNVTFRCDPISEHNRLYWYRQTLGQGPEFLTYFQNEAQLEKSRLLSDRFSAERPKGSFSTLEIQRTEQGDSAMYLCASSLEGGGYNEQFFGPGTRLTVL.

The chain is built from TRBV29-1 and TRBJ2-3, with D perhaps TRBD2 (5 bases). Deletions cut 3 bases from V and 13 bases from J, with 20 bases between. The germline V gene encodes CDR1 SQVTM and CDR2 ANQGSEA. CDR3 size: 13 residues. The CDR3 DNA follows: TGCAGCGTTGAGGCTAGCTTCGGAACTGGGGAGTATTTT. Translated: CSVEASFGTGEYF.

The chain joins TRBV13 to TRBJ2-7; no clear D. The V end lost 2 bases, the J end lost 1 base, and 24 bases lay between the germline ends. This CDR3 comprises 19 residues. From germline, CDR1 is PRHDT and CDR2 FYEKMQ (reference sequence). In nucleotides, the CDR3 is TGTGCCAGCAGCTTATCAGGATCCCGTGCGGCGGCTTATTCCTACGAGCAGTACTTC. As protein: CASSLSGSRAAAYSYEQYF.

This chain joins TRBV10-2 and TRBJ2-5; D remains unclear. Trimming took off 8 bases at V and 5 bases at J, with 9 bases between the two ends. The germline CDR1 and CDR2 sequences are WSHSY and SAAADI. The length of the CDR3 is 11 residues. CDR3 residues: CASGVAETQYF. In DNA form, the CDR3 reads TGCGCCAGCGGGGTTGCGGAGACCCAGTACTTC.

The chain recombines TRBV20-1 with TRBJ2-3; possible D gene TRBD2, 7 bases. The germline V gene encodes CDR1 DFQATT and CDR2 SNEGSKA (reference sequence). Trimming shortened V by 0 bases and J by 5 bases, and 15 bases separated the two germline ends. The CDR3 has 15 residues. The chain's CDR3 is CSARDPQGRGDTQYF. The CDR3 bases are TGCAGTGCTAGAGATCCCCAGGGGAGGGGAGATACGCAGTATTTT.

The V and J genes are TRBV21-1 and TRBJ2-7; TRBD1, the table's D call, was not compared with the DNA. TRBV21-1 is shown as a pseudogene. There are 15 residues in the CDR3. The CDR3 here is CASSKGRDSSYEQYF. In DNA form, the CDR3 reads TGTGCCAGCAGCAAAGGCCGGGACAGCTCCTACGAGCAGTACTTC.

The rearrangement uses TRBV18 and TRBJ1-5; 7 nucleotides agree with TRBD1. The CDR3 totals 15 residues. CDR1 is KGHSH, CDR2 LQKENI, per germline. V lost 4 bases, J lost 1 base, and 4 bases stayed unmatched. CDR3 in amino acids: CASSRGQESNQPQHF. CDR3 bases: TGTGCCAGCTCACGAGGACAGGAGAGCAATCAGCCCCAGCATTTT.

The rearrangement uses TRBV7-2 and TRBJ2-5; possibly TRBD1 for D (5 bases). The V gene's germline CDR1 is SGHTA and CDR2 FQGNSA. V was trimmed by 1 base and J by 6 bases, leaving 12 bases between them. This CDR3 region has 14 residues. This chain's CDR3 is CASSLDFAGKTQYF. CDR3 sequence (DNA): TGTGCCAGCAGCTTAGATTTTGCAGGGAAGACCCAGTACTTC. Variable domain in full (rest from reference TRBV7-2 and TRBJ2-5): GAGVSQSPSNKVTEKGKDVELRCDPISGHTALYWYRQSLGQGLEFLIYFQGNSAPDKSGLPSDRFSAERTGGSVSTLTIQRTQQEDSAVYLCASSLDFAGKTQYFGPGTRLLVL.

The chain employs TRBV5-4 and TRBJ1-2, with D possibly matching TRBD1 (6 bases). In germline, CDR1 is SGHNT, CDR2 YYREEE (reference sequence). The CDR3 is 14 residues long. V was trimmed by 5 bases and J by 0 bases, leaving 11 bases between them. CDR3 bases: TGTGCCAGCAGTCACAGGGAAGCTAACTATGGCTACACCTTC. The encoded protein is CASSHREANYGYTF.